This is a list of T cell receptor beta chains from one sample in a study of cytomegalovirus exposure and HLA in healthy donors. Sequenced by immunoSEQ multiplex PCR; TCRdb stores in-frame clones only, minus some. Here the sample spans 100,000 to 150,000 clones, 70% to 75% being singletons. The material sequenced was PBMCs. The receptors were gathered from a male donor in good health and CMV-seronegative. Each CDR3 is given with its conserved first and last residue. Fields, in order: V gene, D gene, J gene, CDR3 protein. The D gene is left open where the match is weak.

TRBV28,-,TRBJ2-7,CASKGGGGAREQYF
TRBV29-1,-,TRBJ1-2,CSVEPRAYGYTF
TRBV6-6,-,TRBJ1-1,CASTTDHREAFF
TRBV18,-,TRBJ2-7,CASSKEGSFGYEQYF
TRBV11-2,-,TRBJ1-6,CASSIKQGLGNSPLHF
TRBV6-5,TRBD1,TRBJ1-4,CASSRQGAGEKLFF
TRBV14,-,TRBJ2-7,CASSQEHLNYEQYF
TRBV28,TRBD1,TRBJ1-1,CASIPTGENTEAFF
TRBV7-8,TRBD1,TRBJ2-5,CASSLETGGFRETQYF
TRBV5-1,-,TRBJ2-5,CASSLAVGRETQYF
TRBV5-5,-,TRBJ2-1,CASSFRAGYEQFF
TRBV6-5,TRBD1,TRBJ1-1,CASSTDRGNTEAFF
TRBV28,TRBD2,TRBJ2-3,CASSLTSGSADTQYF
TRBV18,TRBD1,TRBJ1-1,CASSLRQTGLMGNTEAFF
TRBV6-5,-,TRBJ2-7,CASSYLKRDQHEQYF
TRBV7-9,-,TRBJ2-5,CASSLAGSQETQYF
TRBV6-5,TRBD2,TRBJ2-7,CASTPGSGGTYEQYF
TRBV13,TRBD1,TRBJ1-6,CASSPSGTGLGSPLHF